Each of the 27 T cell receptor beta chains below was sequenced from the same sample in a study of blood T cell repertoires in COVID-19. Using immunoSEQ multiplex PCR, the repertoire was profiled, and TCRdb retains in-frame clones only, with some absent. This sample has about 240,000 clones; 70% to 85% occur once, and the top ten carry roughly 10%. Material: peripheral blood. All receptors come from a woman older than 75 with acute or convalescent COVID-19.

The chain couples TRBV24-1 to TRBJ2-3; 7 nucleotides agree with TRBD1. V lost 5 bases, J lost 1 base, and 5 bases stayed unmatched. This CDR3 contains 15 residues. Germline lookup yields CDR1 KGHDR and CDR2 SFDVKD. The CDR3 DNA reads TGTGCCACCAGTGTCTCCGGGACAGGCACAGATACGCAGTATTTT. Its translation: CATSVSGTGTDTQYF.

For the CDR3, the DNA is TGTGCCAGCAGCTTAAATCCGCGGGGGGCAGAGACCCAGTACTTC. Protein sequence: CASSLNPRGAETQYF. The chain links TRBV7-9 to TRBJ2-5, with TRBD2 matching 8 bases. J gave up 4 bases and V 2 bases, and 6 bases lay outside the gene matches. CDR3 size: 15 residues. CDR1 and CDR2 (germline): SEHNR, FQNEAQ (reference sequence).

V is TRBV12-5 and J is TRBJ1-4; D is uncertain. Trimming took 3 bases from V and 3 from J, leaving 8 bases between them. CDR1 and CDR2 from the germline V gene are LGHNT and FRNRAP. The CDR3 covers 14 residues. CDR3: CASGLSGSNEKLFF. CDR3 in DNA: TGTGCTAGTGGTTTATCAGGTTCTAATGAAAAACTGTTTTTT.

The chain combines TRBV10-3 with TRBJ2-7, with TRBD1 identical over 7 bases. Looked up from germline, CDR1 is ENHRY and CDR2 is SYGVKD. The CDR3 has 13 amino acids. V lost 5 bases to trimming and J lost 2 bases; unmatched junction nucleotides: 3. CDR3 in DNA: TGTGCCATCAGTAATGGACAGGCCTACGAGCAGTACTTC. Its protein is CAISNGQAYEQYF.

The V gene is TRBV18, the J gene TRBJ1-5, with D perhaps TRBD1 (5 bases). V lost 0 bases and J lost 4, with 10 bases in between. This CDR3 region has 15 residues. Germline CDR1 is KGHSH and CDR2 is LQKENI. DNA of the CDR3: TGTGCCAGCTCACCACCTGGAGGGGTGAATCAGCCCCAGCATTTT. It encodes CASSPPGGVNQPQHF.

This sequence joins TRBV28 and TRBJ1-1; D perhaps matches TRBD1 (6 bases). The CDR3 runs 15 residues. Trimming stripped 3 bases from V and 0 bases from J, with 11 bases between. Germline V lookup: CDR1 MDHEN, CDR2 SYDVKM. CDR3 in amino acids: CASSFGQIMNTEAFF. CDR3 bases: TGTGCCAGCAGTTTCGGACAGATCATGAACACTGAAGCTTTCTTT.

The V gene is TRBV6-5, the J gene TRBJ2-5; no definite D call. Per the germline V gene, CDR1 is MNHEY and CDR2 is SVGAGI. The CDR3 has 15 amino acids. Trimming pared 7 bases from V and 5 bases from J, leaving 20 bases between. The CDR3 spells CASTSLPAGRETQYF. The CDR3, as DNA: TGTGCCAGCACTTCCCTGCCGGCAGGCAGGGAGACCCAGTACTTC.

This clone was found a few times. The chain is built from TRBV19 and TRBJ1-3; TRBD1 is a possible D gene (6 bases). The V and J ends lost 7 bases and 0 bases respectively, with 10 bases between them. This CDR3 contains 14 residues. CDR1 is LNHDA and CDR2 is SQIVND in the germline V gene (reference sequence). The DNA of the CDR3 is TGTGCCAGTACGGGCAGGGGCTCTGGAAACACCATATATTTT. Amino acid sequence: CASTGRGSGNTIYF. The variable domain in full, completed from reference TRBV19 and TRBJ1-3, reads DGGITQSPKYLFRKEGQNVTLSCEQNLNHDAMYWYRQDPGQGLRLIYYSQIVNDFQKGDIAEGYSVSREKKESFPLTVTSAQKNPTAFYLCASTGRGSGNTIYFGEGSWLTVV.

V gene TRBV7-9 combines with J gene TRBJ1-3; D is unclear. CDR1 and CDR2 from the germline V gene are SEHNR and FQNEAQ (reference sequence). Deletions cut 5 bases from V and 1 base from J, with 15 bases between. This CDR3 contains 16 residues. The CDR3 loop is CASSPTPMASGNTIYF. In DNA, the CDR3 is TGTGCCAGCAGCCCAACACCGATGGCATCTGGAAACACCATATATTTT.

This CDR3 is CATSSGRVDRVFF. Here the CDR3 DNA reads TGTGCCACCAGCAGCGGGAGGGTCGATAGGGTATTTTTT. The chain carries TRBV15 and TRBJ1-4; D not resolved. V lost 3 bases and J lost 17, with 19 bases in between. The germline gives CDR1 LNHNV, CDR2 YYDKDF (reference sequence). The CDR3 is 13 residues long. Filled out from reference TRBV15 and TRBJ1-4, the complete variable domain reads DAMVIQNPRYQVTQFGKPVTLSCSQTLNHNVMYWYQQKSSQAPKLLFHYYDKDFNNEADTPDNFQSRRPNTSFCFLDIRSPGLGDTAMYLCATSSGRVDRVFFGSGTQLSVL.

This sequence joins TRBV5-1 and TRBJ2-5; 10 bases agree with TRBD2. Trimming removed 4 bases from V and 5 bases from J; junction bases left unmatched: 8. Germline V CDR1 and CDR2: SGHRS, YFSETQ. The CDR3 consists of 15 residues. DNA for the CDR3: TGCGCCAGCAGCGGGGGGACTAGCGAGTCCGAGACCCAGTACTTC. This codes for CASSGGTSESETQYF.

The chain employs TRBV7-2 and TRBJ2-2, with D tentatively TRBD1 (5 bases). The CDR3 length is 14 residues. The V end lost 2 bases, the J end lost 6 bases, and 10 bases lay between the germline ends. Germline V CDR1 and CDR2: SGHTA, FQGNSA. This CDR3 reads CASSLRQSSGELFF. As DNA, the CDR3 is TGTGCCAGCAGCTTACGACAGTCGTCCGGGGAGCTGTTTTTT.

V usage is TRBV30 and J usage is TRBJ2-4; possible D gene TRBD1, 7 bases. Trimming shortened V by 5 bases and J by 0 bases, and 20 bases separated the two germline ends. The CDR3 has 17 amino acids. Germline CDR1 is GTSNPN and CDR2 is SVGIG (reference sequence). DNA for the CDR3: TGTGCCTGGGGACAAGGGGGGACAGCTATAGCCAAAAACATTCAGTACTTC. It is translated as CAWGQGGTAIAKNIQYF.

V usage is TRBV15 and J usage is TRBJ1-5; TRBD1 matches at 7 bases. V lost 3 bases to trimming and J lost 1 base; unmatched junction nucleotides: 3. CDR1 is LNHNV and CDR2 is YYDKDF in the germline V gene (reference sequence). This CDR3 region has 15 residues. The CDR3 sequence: CATSRYRGSNQPQHF. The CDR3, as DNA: TGTGCCACCAGCAGGTACAGGGGAAGCAATCAGCCCCAGCATTTT.

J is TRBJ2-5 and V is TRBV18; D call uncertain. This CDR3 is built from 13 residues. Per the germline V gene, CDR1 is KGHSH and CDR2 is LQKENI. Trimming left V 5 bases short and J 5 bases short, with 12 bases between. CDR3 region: CASSSELPETQYF. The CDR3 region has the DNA TGTGCCAGCTCAAGCGAGCTTCCGGAGACCCAGTACTTC.

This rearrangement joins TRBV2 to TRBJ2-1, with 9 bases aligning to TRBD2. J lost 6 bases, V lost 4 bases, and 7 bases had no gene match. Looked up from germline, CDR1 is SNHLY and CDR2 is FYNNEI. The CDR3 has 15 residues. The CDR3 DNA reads TGTGCCAGCAGTGGATCGGCTAGCGGGGTCAATGAGCAGTTCTTC. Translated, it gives CASSGSASGVNEQFF.

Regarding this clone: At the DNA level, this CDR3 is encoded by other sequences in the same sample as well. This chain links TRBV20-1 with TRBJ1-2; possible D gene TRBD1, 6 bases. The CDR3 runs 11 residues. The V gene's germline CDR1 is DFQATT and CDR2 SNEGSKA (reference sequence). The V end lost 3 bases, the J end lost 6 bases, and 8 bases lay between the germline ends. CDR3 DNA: TGCAGTGCTAGCCAGGGGAATGGCTACACCTTC. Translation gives CSASQGNGYTF.

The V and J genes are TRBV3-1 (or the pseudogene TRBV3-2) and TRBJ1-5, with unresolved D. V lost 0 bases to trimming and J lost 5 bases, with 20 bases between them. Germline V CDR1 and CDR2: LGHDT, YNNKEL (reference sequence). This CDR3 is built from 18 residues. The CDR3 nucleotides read TGTGCCAGCAGCCAAGATCGAGGGCGACCCAACGCTTATCAGCCCCAGCATTTT. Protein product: CASSQDRGRPNAYQPQHF.

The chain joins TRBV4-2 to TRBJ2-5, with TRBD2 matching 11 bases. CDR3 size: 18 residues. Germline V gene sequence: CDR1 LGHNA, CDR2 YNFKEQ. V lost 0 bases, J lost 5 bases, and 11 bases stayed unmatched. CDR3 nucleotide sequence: TGTGCCAGCAGCCAAGATCGGGTGGTAGCGGGGGGGCTCGAGACCCAGTACTTC. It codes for CASSQDRVVAGGLETQYF.

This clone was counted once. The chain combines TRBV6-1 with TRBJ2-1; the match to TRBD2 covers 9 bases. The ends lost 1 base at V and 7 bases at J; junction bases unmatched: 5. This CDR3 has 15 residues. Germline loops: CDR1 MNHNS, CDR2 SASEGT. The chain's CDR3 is CASSEGGGAGNEQFF. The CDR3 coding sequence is TGTGCCAGCAGTGAAGGCGGGGGGGCCGGAAATGAGCAGTTCTTC.

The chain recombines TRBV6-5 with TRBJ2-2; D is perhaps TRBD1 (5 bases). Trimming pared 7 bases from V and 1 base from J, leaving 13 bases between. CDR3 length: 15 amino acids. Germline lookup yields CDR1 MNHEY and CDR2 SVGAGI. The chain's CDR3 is CASNIRQMNTGELFF. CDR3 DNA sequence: TGTGCCAGCAACATTAGACAGATGAACACCGGGGAGCTGTTTTTT.

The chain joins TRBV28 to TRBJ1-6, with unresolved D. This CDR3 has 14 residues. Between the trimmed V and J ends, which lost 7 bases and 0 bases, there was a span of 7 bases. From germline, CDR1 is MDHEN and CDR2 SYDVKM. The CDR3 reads CASKESSYNSPLHF. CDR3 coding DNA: TGTGCCAGCAAGGAGAGCTCCTATAATTCACCCCTCCACTTT.

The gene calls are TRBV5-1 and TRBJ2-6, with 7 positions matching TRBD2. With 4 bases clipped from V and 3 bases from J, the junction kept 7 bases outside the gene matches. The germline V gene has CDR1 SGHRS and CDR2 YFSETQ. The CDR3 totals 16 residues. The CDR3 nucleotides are TGCGCCAGCAGCCCTCTGACGGGGGGTGGGGCCAACGTCCTGACTTTC. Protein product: CASSPLTGGGANVLTF.

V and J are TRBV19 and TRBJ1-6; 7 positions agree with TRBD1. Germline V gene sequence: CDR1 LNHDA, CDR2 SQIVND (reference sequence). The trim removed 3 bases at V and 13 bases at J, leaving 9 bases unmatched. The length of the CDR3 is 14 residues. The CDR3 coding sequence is TGTGCCAGTAGTATGGGGACAGTCGGGATTCCCCTCCACTTT. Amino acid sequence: CASSMGTVGIPLHF.

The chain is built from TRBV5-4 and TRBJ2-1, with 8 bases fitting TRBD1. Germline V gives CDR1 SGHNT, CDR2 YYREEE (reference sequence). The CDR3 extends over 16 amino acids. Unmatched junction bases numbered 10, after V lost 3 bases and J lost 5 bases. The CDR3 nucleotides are TGTGCCAGCAGCTCCCCAGGGACAGGCCTACACAATGAGCAGTTCTTC. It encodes CASSSPGTGLHNEQFF.

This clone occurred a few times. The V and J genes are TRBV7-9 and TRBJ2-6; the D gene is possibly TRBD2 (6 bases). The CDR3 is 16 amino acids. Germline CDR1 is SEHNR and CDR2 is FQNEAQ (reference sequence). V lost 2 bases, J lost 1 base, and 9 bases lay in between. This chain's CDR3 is CASSLPGESGANVLTF. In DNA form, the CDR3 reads TGTGCCAGCAGCTTACCGGGGGAGTCTGGGGCCAACGTCCTGACTTTC.

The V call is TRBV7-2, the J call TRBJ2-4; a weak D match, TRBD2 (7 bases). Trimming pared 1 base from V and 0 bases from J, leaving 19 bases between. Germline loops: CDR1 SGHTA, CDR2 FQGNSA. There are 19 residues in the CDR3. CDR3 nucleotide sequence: TGTGCCAGCAGCTTAGGAGAGGGGAGGGGGGTTGTAGCCAAAAACATTCAGTACTTC. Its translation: CASSLGEGRGVVAKNIQYF.